The 32 T cell receptor beta chains below all came from one sample that was sequenced in a study of CD8 T cells in Susac syndrome. Random hexamers were used to reverse transcribe the RNA input (0.5 to 1 ug). TCRdb passed the immunoSEQ multiplex PCR reads through MiXCR, listing each CDR3 protein once. The sample lists around 170,000 distinct CDR3 sequences; 92% were seen once. The sample was CD4+ T cells from PBMCs. These receptors came from a human donor in good health.

In DNA form, the CDR3 reads TGTGCCAGCAGCTCGGGACCGGTCGAGCAGTACTTC. Protein product: CASSSGPVEQYF. The chain recombines TRBV28 with TRBJ2-7; either TRBD1 or TRBD2 may supply D (5 bases each). Per the germline V gene, CDR1 is MDHEN and CDR2 is SYDVKM. Deletions cut 6 bases from V and 6 bases from J, with 12 bases between. The CDR3 has 12 amino acids.

This chain joins TRBV3-1 and TRBJ2-7; D not certain. CDR3 length equals 15 residues. V shed 0 bases and J shed 0 bases, with 9 bases lying between them. Germline V gives CDR1 LGHDT, CDR2 YNNKEL (reference sequence). The CDR3 region is CASSQEVPGSYEQYF. CDR3 nucleotide sequence: TGTGCCAGCAGCCAAGAAGTTCCAGGCTCCTACGAGCAGTACTTC.

This sequence joins TRBV20-1 and TRBJ2-2; D is perhaps TRBD1 or TRBD2 (5 bases each). V dropped 4 bases and J dropped 4 bases, with 13 bases sitting between them. Germline lookup yields CDR1 DFQATT and CDR2 SNEGSKA (reference sequence). This CDR3 comprises 14 residues. The CDR3 nucleotides are TGCAGTGCTACAGGGCGGGCGGGCACCGGGGAGCTGTTTTTT. This codes for CSATGRAGTGELFF.

The V and J genes are TRBV28 and TRBJ2-6; D not certain. Germline V gene sequence: CDR1 MDHEN, CDR2 SYDVKM. The CDR3 totals 15 residues. Trimming pared 7 bases from V and 2 bases from J, leaving 12 bases between. The CDR3 nucleotides are TGTGCCAGCATGACGGGCTGGACTGGGGCCAACGTCCTGACTTTC. As protein: CASMTGWTGANVLTF.

The chain couples TRBV5-1 to TRBJ2-5, with 9 bases lining up with TRBD1. With V trimmed by 0 bases and J by 4 bases, 10 bases remained unmatched. The CDR3 has 17 residues. CDR1 SGHRS and CDR2 YFSETQ come from the germline V gene. The CDR3 DNA follows: TGCGCCAGCAGCTTGGCCTTACAGGGGGCAATAGTAGAGACCCAGTACTTC. This translates into CASSLALQGAIVETQYF.

The V gene is TRBV20-1, the J gene TRBJ2-5; no reliable D call. V lost 1 base and J lost 3, with 6 bases in between. The CDR3 loop spans 12 amino acids. CDR1 is DFQATT and CDR2 is SNEGSKA in the germline V gene (reference sequence). The CDR3 reads CSARVDKETQYF. The CDR3 DNA reads as TGCAGTGCTAGAGTTGACAAAGAGACCCAGTACTTC.

This chain uses TRBV7-9 with TRBJ1-6, with 7 bases identical to TRBD1. Germline assignment: CDR1 SEHNR and CDR2 FQNEAQ (reference sequence). The J segment lost 7 bases and the V segment lost 5 bases, leaving 8 bases of the junction unmatched. The CDR3 totals 15 residues. CDR3 in DNA: TGTGCCAGCAGCCCCCAACAGGGGTCCAATTCACCCCTCCACTTT. It is translated as CASSPQQGSNSPLHF.

This rearrangement joins TRBV30 to TRBJ2-7, with 8 bases identical to TRBD1. CDR1 is GTSNPN and CDR2 is SVGIG in the germline V gene (reference sequence). Trimming took 3 bases from V and 2 from J; bases not matched to a gene: 6. The CDR3 consists of 14 residues. The CDR3 is CAWRPRGLAYEQYF. The CDR3 region has the DNA TGTGCCTGGAGGCCCAGGGGGCTTGCCTACGAGCAGTACTTC.

The J gene is TRBJ2-7, the V gene TRBV4-3, with D uncertain. The V gene lost 0 bases and the J gene lost 3 bases, with 12 bases spanning the gap. CDR3 length: 15 residues. CDR1 is LGHNA and CDR2 is YSLEER in the germline V gene. The DNA for the CDR3 is TGCGCCAGCAGCCAAGAAATAACGCTGAACTACGAGCAGTACTTC. Its protein product is CASSQEITLNYEQYF.

V is TRBV3-1 and J is TRBJ1-1; no firm D call. The CDR3 is 13 residues long. Germline V gene sequence: CDR1 LGHDT, CDR2 YNNKEL (reference sequence). Trimming left V 5 bases short and J 8 bases short, with 15 bases between. The CDR3 is CASSYTGSREAFF. The CDR3 nucleotides read TGTGCCAGCAGCTACACGGGAAGCCGAGAAGCTTTCTTT.

The V and J genes are TRBV18 and TRBJ2-7, with 7 bases lining up with TRBD2. V was pared by 3 bases and J by 0 bases, with 17 bases of the junction left unmatched. CDR3 size: 19 residues. CDR1 is KGHSH and CDR2 is LQKENI in the germline V gene. CDR3 bases: TGTGCCAGCTCACCGAACACTTTAACGGGACTAATCGGCTCCTACGAGCAGTACTTC. Protein sequence: CASSPNTLTGLIGSYEQYF.

V is TRBV2 and J is TRBJ2-7, with TRBD1 matching 9 bases. This CDR3 comprises 13 residues. Losses at the gene ends were 8 bases for V and 12 bases for J; bases not matched to a gene: 14. The V gene's germline CDR1 is SNHLY and CDR2 FYNNEI. CDR3 in amino acids: CASAGQGKLRGYF. Here the CDR3 DNA reads TGTGCCAGCGCGGGACAGGGAAAATTAAGAGGGTACTTC.

The V gene is TRBV18, the J gene TRBJ2-2; tentatively, D is TRBD1 or TRBD2 (5 bases each). From germline, CDR1 is KGHSH and CDR2 LQKENI. The CDR3 is made up of 15 amino acids. Trimming stripped 2 bases from V and 3 bases from J, with 10 bases between. CDR3 residues: CASSPRGDYTGELFF. The CDR3 coding sequence is TGTGCCAGCTCACCAAGGGGAGACTACACCGGGGAGCTGTTTTTT.

The chain has TRBV28 and TRBJ2-7; D unresolved. Trimming shortened V by 3 bases and J by 4 bases, and 16 bases separated the two germline ends. CDR3 size: 15 residues. Germline V gene sequence: CDR1 MDHEN, CDR2 SYDVKM. Here the CDR3 reads CASSFRVGGGYEQYF. Here the CDR3 DNA reads TGTGCCAGCAGTTTTAGGGTCGGCGGCGGATACGAGCAGTACTTC. Based on the CDR3 plus reference TRBV28 and TRBJ2-7, the full variable domain is DVKVTQSSRYLVKRTGEKVFLECVQDMDHENMFWYRQDPGLGLRLIYFSYDVKMKEKGDIPEGYSVSREKKERFSLILESASTNQTSMYLCASSFRVGGGYEQYFGPGTRLTVT.

The V call is TRBV10-3, the J call TRBJ1-2, with D tentatively TRBD1 (5 bases). The CDR3 length is 12 residues. Trimming took 6 bases from V and 8 from J, leaving 13 bases between them. The germline CDR1 and CDR2 sequences are ENHRY and SYGVKD. The DNA of the CDR3 is TGTGCCATCAGGGGGCAGGTCCAAGGCTACACCTTC. This translates into CAIRGQVQGYTF.

The chain couples TRBV14 to TRBJ2-7, with a possible D match to TRBD1 (6 bases). Germline V CDR1 and CDR2: SGHDN, FVKESK. This CDR3 is 11 amino acids long. The germline V and J ends were trimmed by 3 bases and 9 bases, with 9 bases remaining between them. The CDR3 protein is CASSQRGRQYF. DNA for the CDR3: TGTGCCAGCAGCCAGAGGGGGAGGCAGTACTTC. Combining the CDR3 with reference TRBV14 and TRBJ2-7 gives the whole variable domain EAGVTQFPSHSVIEKGQTVTLRCDPISGHDNLYWYRRVMGKEIKFLLHFVKESKQDESGMPNNRFLAERTGGTYSTLKVQPAELEDSGVYFCASSQRGRQYFGPGTRLTVT.

The V gene is TRBV5-1, the J gene TRBJ2-7; 10 nucleotides line up with TRBD2. The CDR3 contains 14 residues. Germline V CDR1 and CDR2: SGHRS, YFSETQ. Trimming at V came to 4 bases and at J to 3 bases, leaving 4 bases not matched to a gene. CDR3 sequence (DNA): TGCGCCAGCAGCCTACAGCGGGGGGGCTACGAGCAGTACTTC. The encoded protein is CASSLQRGGYEQYF.

The rearrangement uses TRBV6-5 and TRBJ1-1, with D possibly matching TRBD1 (6 bases). The CDR3 extends over 14 amino acids. Germline values: CDR1 MNHEY, CDR2 SVGAGI. V was cut by 6 bases and J by 4 bases, with 15 bases left in between. The CDR3 bases are TGTGCCAGCAGGAAGAACAGGGTCGGCACTGAAGCTTTCTTT. Protein: CASRKNRVGTEAFF.

The chain uses TRBV14 and TRBJ1-2; unclear D gene. In germline, CDR1 is SGHDN, CDR2 FVKESK. The V gene lost 2 bases and the J gene lost 7 bases, with 17 bases spanning the gap. This CDR3 is built from 15 residues. CDR3 DNA: TGTGCCAGCAGCCAACTCGGACCCCCTATAGGTGGCTACACCTTC. It yields the protein CASSQLGPPIGGYTF.

This sequence joins TRBV11-2 and TRBJ1-2; D gene uncertain. Per germline, CDR1 SGHAT and CDR2 FQNNGV. This CDR3 is built from 13 residues. V was clipped by 3 bases and J by 8 bases, with 13 bases between them. The CDR3 protein is CASSLLAGQGYTF. The DNA of the CDR3 is TGTGCCAGCAGCTTGCTGGCCGGGCAGGGCTACACCTTC.

The chain couples TRBV20-1 to TRBJ2-2; D might be TRBD2 (6 bases). This CDR3 is 14 amino acids long. Trimming left V 3 bases short and J 4 bases short, with 12 bases between. Germline values: CDR1 DFQATT, CDR2 SNEGSKA (reference sequence). This chain's CDR3 is CSARKGEATGELFF. The CDR3 DNA reads as TGCAGTGCTAGGAAAGGGGAGGCCACCGGGGAGCTGTTTTTT.

CDR3 region: CASSPEAHGDTQYF. CDR3 nucleotide sequence: TGTGCCAGCTCACCAGAGGCCCATGGAGATACGCAGTATTTT. The chain carries TRBV18 and TRBJ2-3; D not resolved. V was trimmed by 2 bases and J by 5 bases, leaving 11 bases between them. Germline V gene data show CDR1 as KGHSH and CDR2 as LQKENI. The CDR3 has 14 residues.

The chain employs TRBV23-1 and TRBJ2-1; 8 bases are a match to TRBD2. TRBV23-1 is an ORF; its function is uncertain. The CDR3 consists of 20 residues. V trimming: 0 bases; J trimming: 3 bases; junction bases outside the gene matches: 16. The CDR3 protein is CASSQSPGSPSGPYYNEQFF. CDR3 nucleotides: TGCGCCAGCAGTCAATCGCCGGGGTCCCCTAGCGGGCCCTACTACAATGAGCAGTTCTTC.

The chain recombines TRBV18 with TRBJ2-3; D is perhaps TRBD1 (6 bases). The V end lost 3 bases, the J end lost 0 bases, and 10 bases lay between the germline ends. CDR3 size: 15 residues. Germline values: CDR1 KGHSH, CDR2 LQKENI. As DNA, the CDR3 is TGTGCCAGCTCACCCGCAGGGGCTAGCACAGATACGCAGTATTTT. As protein: CASSPAGASTDTQYF.

The CDR3 sequence: CASSQEGGTGGRTEAFF. CDR3 DNA sequence: TGTGCCAGCAGCCAAGAAGGGGGGACAGGGGGCCGGACTGAAGCTTTCTTT. The V and J genes are TRBV3-1 and TRBJ1-1; 12 nucleotides align to TRBD1. V lost 0 bases to trimming and J lost 5 bases; unmatched junction nucleotides: 7. The CDR3 covers 17 residues. Per germline, CDR1 LGHDT and CDR2 YNNKEL (reference sequence).

The chain carries TRBV7-9 and TRBJ1-2; a weak D match, TRBD1 (5 bases). CDR3 length: 17 residues. From germline, CDR1 is SEHNR and CDR2 FQNEAQ (reference sequence). V was clipped by 4 bases and J by 0 bases, with 18 bases between them. The CDR3 protein is CASSSLKRGSSNYGYTF. DNA for the CDR3: TGTGCCAGCAGCTCCCTCAAGAGGGGTAGCTCTAACTATGGCTACACCTTC.

The rearrangement joins TRBV20-1 to TRBJ2-7; D is undetermined. The CDR3 covers 14 residues. With 0 bases removed from V and 0 bases from J, the gap between germline ends came to 9 bases. Germline CDR1 is DFQATT and CDR2 is SNEGSKA (reference sequence). This CDR3 is CSARDGRLSYEQYF. In DNA form, the CDR3 reads TGCAGTGCTAGAGATGGACGCCTCTCCTACGAGCAGTACTTC.

This clonotype has just a few counts. CDR3 sequence (DNA): TGTGCCAGCAGCTTAGAAGGGTCCCTCAGGCAGTATTTT. The encoded protein is CASSLEGSLRQYF. The chain recombines TRBV7-2 with TRBJ2-3; unclear D gene. Trimming removed 1 base from V and 11 bases from J, with 13 bases in between. Germline values: CDR1 SGHTA, CDR2 FQGNSA. The CDR3 spans 13 residues.

CDR3 DNA: TGTGCCAGCATGGGGGGACTAGCGGGCGGGGAGCTGTTTTTT. Encoded protein: CASMGGLAGGELFF. V and J are TRBV2 and TRBJ2-2, with 12 bases lining up with TRBD2. The CDR3 extends over 14 amino acids. With V trimmed by 7 bases and J by 7 bases, 4 bases remained unmatched. CDR1 SNHLY and CDR2 FYNNEI come from the germline V gene.

This chain's CDR3 is CASSARVAGGRYNEQFF. In nucleotides, the CDR3 is TGTGCCAGCAGCGCTCGGGTGGCCGGGGGGCGGTACAATGAGCAGTTCTTC. This chain joins TRBV9 and TRBJ2-1; possible D gene TRBD2, 7 bases. Germline CDR1 reads SGDLS; CDR2 reads YYNGEE. The CDR3 consists of 17 residues. Trimming cost V 3 bases and J 4 bases, with 20 bases left between them. The full variable domain, in which reference TRBV9 and TRBJ2-1 provide the parts outside the CDR3, is DSGVTQTPKHLITATGQRVTLRCSPRSGDLSVYWYQQSLDQGLQFLIQYYNGEERAKGNILERFSAQQFPDLHSELNLSSLELGDSALYFCASSARVAGGRYNEQFFGPGTRLTVL.

The chain joins TRBV6-6 to TRBJ1-1, with D possibly matching TRBD1 (5 bases). CDR1 is MNHNY, CDR2 SVGAGI, per germline (reference sequence). The CDR3 totals 16 residues. V was pared by 6 bases and J by 2 bases, with 19 bases between. For the CDR3, the DNA is TGTGCCAGCAGCTCCCCAGGACATATTACTAACACTGAAGCTTTCTTT. This gives the protein CASSSPGHITNTEAFF.

The chain has TRBV7-9 and TRBJ2-2; D remains ambiguous. From germline, CDR1 is SEHNR and CDR2 FQNEAQ (reference sequence). Trimming cost V 5 bases and J 9 bases, with 13 bases left between them. The CDR3 is made up of 13 amino acids. DNA of the CDR3: TGTGCCAGCAGCCTCGACCCAACTAGGGAGCTGTTTTTT. It is translated as CASSLDPTRELFF.